One and the same sample provided the 25 T cell receptor beta chains below, sequenced in a study of human T cells and chemical hapten exposure. A single record per CDR3 protein comes from TCRdb applying MiXCR to the RACE reads. This sample has 75,000 to 100,000 distinct CDR3 sequences, with about 9.3% found just once. Time point reported: patch test 2, 6 weeks after DPC sensitization. As for treatment: therapeutic diphenylcyclopropenone sensitization with weekly scalp DPC. Source: whole blood, taken in connection with sensitization to the hapten diphenylcyclopropenone (DPC). The receptors were gathered from a woman in her thirties or forties with alopecia areata. Some clones in this sample may be carry-over from other donors' samples.

This clonotype occurred a few times. This chain connects TRBV11-2 to TRBJ2-2; 11 positions agree with TRBD1. Germline-derived CDR1 and CDR2 are SGHAT and FQNNGV. This CDR3 is built from 16 residues. J was trimmed by 4 bases and V by 6 bases; bases with no gene match: 7. CDR3 DNA: TGTGCCAGCAGACCGTCCGGGACAGGGGGCACCGGGGAGCTGTTTTTT. Translating it yields CASRPSGTGGTGELFF.

This clonotype was seen repeatedly, ten times or more. The chain links TRBV29-1 to TRBJ2-1; tentatively, D is TRBD1 (5 bases). The V end lost 4 bases, the J end lost 7 bases, and 8 bases lay between the germline ends. The CDR3 runs 11 residues. CDR1 SQVTM and CDR2 ANQGSEA come from the germline V gene. This CDR3 reads CSVVPGNEQFF. As DNA, the CDR3 is TGCAGCGTTGTCCCAGGGAATGAGCAGTTCTTC.

The chain carries TRBV14 and TRBJ2-3; a possible D gene is TRBD2 (5 bases). Germline V lookup: CDR1 SGHDN, CDR2 FVKESK. The V gene lost 0 bases and the J gene lost 8 bases, with 15 bases spanning the gap. The CDR3 covers 15 residues. The CDR3 reads CASSQDGSSGSTQYF. The CDR3 region has the DNA TGTGCCAGCAGCCAAGATGGGTCATCGGGGAGTACGCAGTATTTT.

This clonotype was counted many times. The chain combines TRBV7-9 with TRBJ1-2; no firm D call. The CDR3 has 15 residues. Trimming shortened V by 4 bases and J by 4 bases, and 16 bases separated the two germline ends. The germline V gene encodes CDR1 SEHNR and CDR2 FQNEAQ (reference sequence). CDR3 amino acids: CASSSHEALGYGYTF. For the CDR3, the DNA is TGTGCCAGCAGCTCTCACGAGGCGCTGGGCTATGGCTACACCTTC.

This clonotype was detected ten times or more. This chain uses TRBV6-1 with TRBJ2-1, with D perhaps matching TRBD1 (5 bases). This CDR3 has 14 residues. The germline gives CDR1 MNHNS, CDR2 SASEGT. V lost 5 bases, J lost 2 bases, and 10 bases lay in between. The CDR3 here is CASSNPDTYNEQFF. Written as DNA, the CDR3 is TGTGCCAGCAGTAACCCGGACACCTACAATGAGCAGTTCTTC.

This clonotype has a count of ten or more. This chain joins TRBV6-6 and TRBJ1-1; a weak D match, TRBD1 (6 bases). Germline lookup yields CDR1 MNHNY and CDR2 SVGAGI (reference sequence). This CDR3 is built from 14 residues. The ends were cut back, 6 bases at V and 0 bases at J, with 11 bases in the middle. CDR3 loop: CASSSGQLNTEAFF. CDR3 DNA sequence: TGTGCCAGCAGCTCCGGACAGTTGAACACTGAAGCTTTCTTT.

This clonotype was found many times. The chain links TRBV11-2 to TRBJ2-1; D possibly matches TRBD1 or TRBD2 (6 bases each). The CDR3 covers 15 residues. From germline, CDR1 is SGHAT and CDR2 FQNNGV. Trimming left V 5 bases short and J 7 bases short, with 18 bases between. The CDR3: CASSALLGGYNEQFF. Here the CDR3 DNA reads TGTGCCAGCAGCGCGCTACTAGGGGGGTATAATGAGCAGTTCTTC.

In its sample, this clonotype was seen a few times. V gene TRBV20-1 combines with J gene TRBJ2-4; D perhaps matches TRBD2 (5 bases). The CDR3 loop spans 15 amino acids. The V gene's germline CDR1 is DFQATT and CDR2 SNEGSKA (reference sequence). Trimming cost V 2 bases and J 0 bases, with 11 bases left between them. The CDR3: CSARQADQAKNIQYF. The CDR3 coding sequence is TGCAGTGCTAGACAAGCGGACCAAGCCAAAAACATTCAGTACTTC.

This clonotype was seen a few times. The chain couples TRBV20-1 to TRBJ1-1, with 8 bases that match TRBD1. After removal of 3 bases from V and 4 bases from J, the junction contained 4 bases not matched to a gene. Germline V gives CDR1 DFQATT, CDR2 SNEGSKA (reference sequence). The CDR3 extends over 13 amino acids. CDR3: CSARSTGGTEAFF. The CDR3 region has the DNA TGCAGTGCTAGGAGTACAGGGGGCACTGAAGCTTTCTTT.

This clonotype was seen many times. The rearrangement uses TRBV20-1 and TRBJ1-4; possibly TRBD1 for D (5 bases). CDR3 length equals 14 residues. V dropped 0 bases and J dropped 8 bases, with 13 bases sitting between them. The germline V gene has CDR1 DFQATT and CDR2 SNEGSKA (reference sequence). CDR3 sequence reads: CSARDYQGIEKLFF. DNA of the CDR3: TGCAGTGCTAGAGACTATCAGGGAATCGAAAAACTGTTTTTT.

This clonotype occurred many times. This sequence joins TRBV4-3 and TRBJ1-6; D ambiguous. V lost 1 base, J lost 5 bases, and 18 bases lay in between. The length of the CDR3 is 18 residues. CDR1 is LGHNA and CDR2 is YSLEER in the germline V gene. CDR3 in amino acids: CASSQVFQASPDNSPLHF. The CDR3 coding sequence is TGCGCCAGCAGCCAAGTTTTTCAGGCGTCCCCCGATAATTCACCCCTCCACTTT.

This clonotype was recorded a few times. The V call is TRBV14, the J call TRBJ2-2; D is perhaps TRBD2 (6 bases). Trimming removed 4 bases from V and 3 bases from J, with 15 bases in between. The CDR3 contains 16 residues. Germline values: CDR1 SGHDN, CDR2 FVKESK. The CDR3 sequence: CASSPEPGEDTGELFF. The CDR3 bases are TGTGCCAGCAGCCCGGAACCGGGGGAGGACACCGGGGAGCTGTTTTTT. The variable domain in full, completed from reference TRBV14 and TRBJ2-2, reads EAGVTQFPSHSVIEKGQTVTLRCDPISGHDNLYWYRRVMGKEIKFLLHFVKESKQDESGMPNNRFLAERTGGTYSTLKVQPAELEDSGVYFCASSPEPGEDTGELFFGEGSRLTVL.

This clonotype was recorded a few times. The J gene is TRBJ2-3, the V gene TRBV27, with D tentatively TRBD2 (6 bases). The CDR3 sequence is 17 residues long. The V gene lost 2 bases and the J gene lost 2 bases, with 17 bases spanning the gap. The germline V gene encodes CDR1 MNHEY and CDR2 SMNVEV (reference sequence). The CDR3 spells CASSLTRTRLDTDTQYF. The CDR3 coding sequence is TGTGCCAGCAGTTTAACTAGGACTCGACTAGACACAGATACGCAGTATTTT.

This clonotype has a count of ten or more. This chain joins TRBV11-2 and TRBJ2-7, with D hard to call. The CDR3 runs 13 residues. Germline-derived CDR1 and CDR2 are SGHAT and FQNNGV. Trimming shortened V by 3 bases and J by 3 bases, and 9 bases separated the two germline ends. CDR3: CASSLGIYYEQYF. CDR3 coding DNA: TGTGCCAGCAGCTTGGGCATCTACTACGAGCAGTACTTC.

This clonotype was recorded a few times. The chain uses TRBV12-3 or TRBV12-4 and TRBJ2-1; no clear D gene. The CDR3 spans 15 residues. Trimming cost V 6 bases and J 4 bases, with 16 bases left between them. As DNA, the CDR3 is TGTGCCAGCAGCCAGTGGGGTATGGGTTACAATGAGCAGTTCTTC. It is translated as CASSQWGMGYNEQFF.

Ten or more counts support this clonotype. J is TRBJ1-4 and V is TRBV9; D call uncertain. Germline V CDR1 and CDR2: SGDLS, YYNGEE. The V gene lost 4 bases and the J gene lost 1 base, with 8 bases spanning the gap. There are 14 residues in the CDR3. CDR3 DNA sequence: TGTGCCAGCAGCCCTCGAAGAACTAATGAAAAACTGTTTTTT. This encodes CASSPRRTNEKLFF.

The table lists this clonotype with many counts. The V call is TRBV28, the J call TRBJ2-1, with D possibly TRBD1 on 5 matching bases. V was trimmed by 5 bases and J by 0 bases, leaving 23 bases between them. Germline assignment: CDR1 MDHEN and CDR2 SYDVKM. This CDR3 comprises 19 residues. The CDR3 here is CASSPFRGRTPSSYNEQFF. The CDR3 DNA reads as TGTGCCAGCAGTCCCTTTAGGGGCCGCACCCCTAGCTCCTACAATGAGCAGTTCTTC.

This clonotype was detected only a few times. This chain links TRBV29-1 with TRBJ1-2; TRBD1 matches at 12 bases. V shed 5 bases and J 6 bases; nucleotides not matched to a gene: 10. This CDR3 is 15 amino acids long. Germline CDR1 reads SQVTM; CDR2 reads ANQGSEA. The DNA for the CDR3 is TGCAGCGTTTATACGGGACAGGGGGCCCTTAATGGCTACACCTTC. This gives the protein CSVYTGQGALNGYTF.

The DNA of the CDR3 is TGTGCCACCAGTGATTCTATGACAGGGGATATCAATGAGCAGTTCTTC. It yields the protein CATSDSMTGDINEQFF. The V and J genes are TRBV24-1 and TRBJ2-1; 8 bases line up with TRBD1. This CDR3 is built from 16 residues. Unmatched junction bases numbered 8, after V lost 2 bases and J lost 6 bases. CDR1 KGHDR and CDR2 SFDVKD come from the germline V gene.

This clonotype was found many times. This sequence joins TRBV6-5 and TRBJ1-2; 8 bases map to TRBD1. CDR3 length: 14 amino acids. V trimming: 5 bases; J trimming: 0 bases; junction bases outside the gene matches: 2. Per germline, CDR1 MNHEY and CDR2 SVGAGI. For the CDR3, the DNA is TGTGCCAGCAGTGGACAGGGACCTAACTATGGCTACACCTTC. Residues: CASSGQGPNYGYTF.

The chain recombines TRBV5-6 with TRBJ2-3; 8 nucleotides align to TRBD2. With 4 bases clipped from V and 2 bases from J, the junction kept 6 bases outside the gene matches. This CDR3 spans 15 amino acids. Germline V gene sequence: CDR1 SGHDT, CDR2 YYEEEE. The CDR3 reads CASSPLAASTDTQYF. CDR3 in DNA: TGTGCCAGCAGCCCACTAGCGGCGTCCACAGATACGCAGTATTTT.

At least ten counts were recorded for this clonotype. The chain employs TRBV7-2 and TRBJ1-3; the match to TRBD1 covers 8 bases. In germline, CDR1 is SGHTA, CDR2 FQGNSA. Unmatched junction bases numbered 11, after V lost 4 bases and J lost 0 bases. The CDR3 length is 18 residues. CDR3 in DNA: TGTGCCAGCAGCTCATCCGGGACAGGTCTTATCTCTGGAAACACCATATATTTT. This gives the protein CASSSSGTGLISGNTIYF.

This clonotype was detected ten times or more. This chain joins TRBV20-1 and TRBJ2-7, with TRBD2 matching over 11 bases. After removal of 5 bases from V and 2 bases from J, the junction contained 5 bases not matched to a gene. In germline, CDR1 is DFQATT, CDR2 SNEGSKA (reference sequence). The CDR3 loop spans 14 amino acids. The CDR3, as DNA: TGCAGTGCTCCCCGACTAGCGGGAACCTACGAGCAGTACTTC. Protein product: CSAPRLAGTYEQYF.

This clonotype was observed a handful of times. J is TRBJ2-1 and V is TRBV12-3 or TRBV12-4; 11 bases are shared with TRBD2. The CDR3 consists of 15 residues. V lost 5 bases and J lost 8; bases outside the gene matches: 8. DNA for the CDR3: TGTGCCAGCAGTAGAAGACTAGCGGGAATCTATGAGCAGTTCTTC. Translating it yields CASSRRLAGIYEQFF.

This clonotype was seen more than once but under ten times. The J gene is TRBJ1-3, the V gene TRBV7-9; possible D gene TRBD1, 5 bases. Germline V gene data show CDR1 as SEHNR and CDR2 as FQNEAQ (reference sequence). The CDR3 spans 13 residues. The V gene lost 8 bases and the J gene lost 4 bases, with 12 bases spanning the gap. The chain's CDR3 is CASQGAWGNTIYF. As DNA, the CDR3 is TGTGCCAGCCAAGGGGCGTGGGGAAACACCATATATTTT.